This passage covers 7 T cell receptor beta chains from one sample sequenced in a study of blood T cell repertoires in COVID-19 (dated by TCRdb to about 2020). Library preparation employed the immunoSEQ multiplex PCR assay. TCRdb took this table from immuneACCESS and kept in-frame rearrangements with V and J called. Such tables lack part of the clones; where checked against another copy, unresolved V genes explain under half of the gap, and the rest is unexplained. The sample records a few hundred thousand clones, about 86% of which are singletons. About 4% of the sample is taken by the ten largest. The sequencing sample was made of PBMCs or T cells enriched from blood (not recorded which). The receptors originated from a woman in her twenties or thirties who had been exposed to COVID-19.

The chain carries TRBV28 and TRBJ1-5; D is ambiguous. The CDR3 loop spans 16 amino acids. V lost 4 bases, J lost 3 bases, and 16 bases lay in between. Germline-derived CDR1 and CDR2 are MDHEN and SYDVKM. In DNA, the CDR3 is TGTGCCAGCAGTTCCCCGGCGGGGTCTTACAATCAGCCCCAGCATTTT. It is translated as CASSSPAGSYNQPQHF.

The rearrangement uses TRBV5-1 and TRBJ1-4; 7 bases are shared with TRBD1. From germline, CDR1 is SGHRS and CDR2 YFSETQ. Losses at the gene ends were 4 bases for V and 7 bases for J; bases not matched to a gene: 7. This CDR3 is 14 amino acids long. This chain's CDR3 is CASSEGTVSEKLFF. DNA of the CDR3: TGCGCCAGCAGCGAGGGGACAGTCTCTGAAAAACTGTTTTTT.

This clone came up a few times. The CDR3 DNA reads TGTGCCAGCAGCCTTCAGGGCTCCGATGGCTACACCTTC. This encodes CASSLQGSDGYTF. The V and J genes are TRBV4-2 and TRBJ1-2; a weak D match, TRBD1 (5 bases). The CDR3 sequence is 13 residues long. Per the germline V gene, CDR1 is LGHNA and CDR2 is YNFKEQ. The V end lost 4 bases, the J end lost 6 bases, and 12 bases lay between the germline ends.

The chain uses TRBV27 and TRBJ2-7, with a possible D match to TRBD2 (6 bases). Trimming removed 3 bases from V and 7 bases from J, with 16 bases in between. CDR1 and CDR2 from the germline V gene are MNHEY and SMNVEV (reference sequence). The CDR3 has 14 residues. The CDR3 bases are TGTGCCAGCAGTTTTGAAGACGGTCGGGGGGAGCAGTACTTC. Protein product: CASSFEDGRGEQYF.

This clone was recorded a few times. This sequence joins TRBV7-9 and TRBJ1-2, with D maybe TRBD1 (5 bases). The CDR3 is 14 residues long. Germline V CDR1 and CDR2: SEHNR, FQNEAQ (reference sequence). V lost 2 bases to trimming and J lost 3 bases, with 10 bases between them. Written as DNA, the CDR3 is TGTGCCAGCAGCTTATCGGAGGGGTACTATGGCTACACCTTC. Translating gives CASSLSEGYYGYTF. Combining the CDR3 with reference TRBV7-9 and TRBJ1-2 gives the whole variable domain DTGVSQNPRHKITKRGQNVTFRCDPISEHNRLYWYRQTLGQGPEFLTYFQNEAQLEKSRLLSDRFSAERPKGSFSTLEIQRTEQGDSAMYLCASSLSEGYYGYTFGSGTRLTVV.

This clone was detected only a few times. The CDR3 sequence: CASSLSVGGDTEAFF. For the CDR3, the DNA is TGTGCCAGCAGCTTATCGGTAGGGGGGGACACTGAAGCTTTCTTT. The J gene is TRBJ1-1, the V gene TRBV7-8; TRBD1 is a possible D gene (6 bases). There are 15 residues in the CDR3. V lost 2 bases and J lost 3, with 13 bases in between. Germline V gene data show CDR1 as SGHVS and CDR2 as FQNEAQ.

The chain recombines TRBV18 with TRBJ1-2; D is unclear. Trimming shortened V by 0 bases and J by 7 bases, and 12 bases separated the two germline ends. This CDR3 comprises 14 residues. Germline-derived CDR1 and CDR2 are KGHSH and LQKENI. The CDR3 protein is CASSPPTGFGGYTF. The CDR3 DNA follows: TGTGCCAGCTCACCACCGACGGGGTTTGGTGGCTACACCTTC. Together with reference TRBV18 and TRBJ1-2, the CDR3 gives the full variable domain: NAGVMQNPRHLVRRRGQEARLRCSPMKGHSHVYWYRQLPEEGLKFMVYLQKENIIDESGMPKERFSAEFPKEGPSILRIQQVVRGDSAAYFCASSPPTGFGGYTFGSGTRLTVV.